The rows below give T cell receptor beta chains drawn from one sample of a study of T cell responses to AZD1222 COVID-19 vaccine. Using immunoSEQ multiplex PCR, the repertoire was profiled, and TCRdb retains in-frame clones only, with some absent. This table holds roughly 140,000 clones, 85% to 95% found once. Sequencing used peripheral blood, obtained on day 0 of AZD1222 vaccination. Receptors were obtained from an adult in good health. The CDR3 runs from the conserved cysteine through the conserved F or W. Fields, in order: J gene, D gene, V gene, clone size, CDR3 protein, CDR3 DNA. The D gene is left open where the match is weak. Only some rows state a clone size, as once, few, many or a class for expanded clones.

TRBJ2-3 . TRBV7-8 . CASRTIQGRSTDTQYF TGTGCCAGCAGAACTATACAGGGCCGTAGCACAGATACGCAGTATTTT
TRBJ1-1 TRBD1 TRBV14 . CASSLRTGRNTEAFF TGTGCCAGCAGCCTGCGGACAGGTAGGAACACTGAAGCTTTCTTT
TRBJ2-7 . TRBV6-5 . CASSPTDNYYEQYF TGTGCCAGCAGTCCTACCGACAATTACTACGAGCAGTACTTC
TRBJ2-1 TRBD2 TRBV4-1 . CASSQRGLAGEYNEQFF TGCGCCAGCAGCCAGAGAGGACTAGCGGGGGAGTACAATGAGCAGTTCTTC
TRBJ1-1 . TRBV7-2 . CASSLSPGNTEAFF TGTGCCAGCAGCTTATCCCCGGGAAACACTGAAGCTTTCTTT
TRBJ2-2 TRBD1 TRBV5-1 few CASSRGQPGQGPAGELFF TGCGCCAGCAGCCGAGGGCAGCCGGGACAGGGGCCAGCCGGGGAGCTGTTTTTT
TRBJ2-7 TRBD1 TRBV10-3 . CAISPSPDRDEQYF TGTGCCATCAGTCCCTCCCCGGACAGGGACGAGCAGTACTTC
TRBJ2-7 . TRBV3-1/TRBV3-2 once CASSRFNYEQYF TGTGCCAGCAGCCGTTTTAACTACGAGCAGTACTTC
TRBJ1-2 TRBD1 TRBV5-1 . CASSLDGQDGYTF TGCGCCAGCAGCTTGGATGGACAGGATGGCTACACCTTC
TRBJ1-1 TRBD1 TRBV5-1 . CASSFRATGDEAFF TGCGCCAGCAGCTTCCGGGCCACAGGGGATGAAGCTTTCTTT
TRBJ1-1 . TRBV6-2/TRBV6-3 . CASSYTLNTEAFF TGTGCCAGCAGTTACACCCTGAACACTGAAGCTTTCTTT
TRBJ2-7 TRBD2 TRBV7-9 . CASSPVAGGPFEQYF TGTGCCAGCAGCCCCGTAGCGGGAGGGCCTTTCGAGCAGTACTTC